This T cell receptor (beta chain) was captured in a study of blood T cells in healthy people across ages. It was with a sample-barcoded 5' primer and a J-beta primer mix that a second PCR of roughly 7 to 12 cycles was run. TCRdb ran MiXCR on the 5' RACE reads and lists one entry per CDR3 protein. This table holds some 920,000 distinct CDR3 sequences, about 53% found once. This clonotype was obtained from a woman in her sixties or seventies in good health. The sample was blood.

The CDR3 protein is CSARGGLAGAWGAKNIQYF. The CDR3 nucleotides are TGCAGTGCTAGAGGAGGACTAGCGGGAGCTTGGGGGGCCAAAAACATTCAGTACTTC. J is TRBJ2-4 and V is TRBV20-1; 13 bases match TRBD2. From germline, CDR1 is DFQATT and CDR2 SNEGSKA (reference sequence). The CDR3 contains 19 residues. Trimming cost V 1 base and J 1 base; bases outside gene matches: 10.